The 11 T cell receptor beta chains presented below share a single source sample, sequenced in a study of control samples from healthy donors and cancer patients. Only in-frame clones appear in the TCRdb table, and some are missing; sequencing was by immunoSEQ multiplex PCR. The sample has almost 85,000 clones; about 94% are singletons. The material sequenced was blood. The receptors were sampled from a woman aged 18-30 years in good health.

V and J are TRBV11-2 and TRBJ2-7; a possible D gene is TRBD2 (5 bases). The CDR3 is made up of 16 amino acids. Germline V gene data show CDR1 as SGHAT and CDR2 as FQNNGV. V lost 1 base to trimming and J lost 2 bases, with 15 bases between them. CDR3: CASSLAFGRRAYEQYF. The CDR3 DNA is TGTGCCAGCAGCTTAGCGTTTGGCAGGCGGGCCTACGAGCAGTACTTC.

This clone was seen only once. The genes are TRBV27 and TRBJ1-6, with 7 positions matching TRBD1. This CDR3 spans 16 amino acids. The trim removed 2 bases at V and 9 bases at J, leaving 10 bases unmatched. Germline V gene lookup returns CDR1 MNHEY and CDR2 SMNVEV (reference sequence). The CDR3 loop is CASSLEGRGFGSPLHF. The CDR3 DNA is TGTGCCAGCAGTTTAGAAGGCAGGGGGTTCGGTTCACCCCTCCACTTT.

In regard to this clone: This specimen includes other DNA sequences encoding the same CDR3. This chain uses TRBV18 with TRBJ2-7; the D gene is possibly TRBD1 (7 bases). With 0 bases removed from V and 2 bases from J, the gap between germline ends came to 11 bases. Germline V gene lookup returns CDR1 KGHSH and CDR2 LQKENI. The CDR3 runs 15 residues. Here the CDR3 reads CASSPPQGGPYEQYF. CDR3 coding DNA: TGTGCCAGCTCACCACCGCAGGGGGGCCCCTACGAGCAGTACTTC.

The chain couples TRBV9 to TRBJ1-2; 7 bases match TRBD1. The CDR3 runs to 13 residues. In germline, CDR1 is SGDLS, CDR2 YYNGEE. V trimming: 3 bases; J trimming: 5 bases; junction bases outside the gene matches: 4. The CDR3, as DNA: TGTGCCAGCAGCGAGGGACAGAGATATGGCTACACCTTC. Translation gives CASSEGQRYGYTF. Full variable domain (missing parts from reference TRBV9 and TRBJ1-2): DSGVTQTPKHLITATGQRVTLRCSPRSGDLSVYWYQQSLDQGLQFLIQYYNGEERAKGNILERFSAQQFPDLHSELNLSSLELGDSALYFCASSEGQRYGYTFGSGTRLTVV.

This clone was seen only once. V and J are TRBV6-5 and TRBJ1-2; 7 bases line up with TRBD1. Trimming cost V 6 bases and J 5 bases; bases outside gene matches: 9. CDR1 is MNHEY, CDR2 SVGAGI, per germline. CDR3 length: 14 amino acids. Here the CDR3 reads CASRTTGYWYGYTF. The CDR3 DNA is TGTGCCAGCAGGACGACAGGGTATTGGTATGGCTACACCTTC.

This clone appeared once. V and J are TRBV7-3 and TRBJ2-7; 7 nucleotides align to TRBD2. This CDR3 region has 13 residues. J lost 4 bases, V lost 5 bases, and 5 bases had no gene match. Germline V gene sequence: CDR1 SGHTA, CDR2 FQGTGA. This chain's CDR3 is CASSQAGGYEQYF. The CDR3 bases are TGTGCCAGCAGCCAAGCCGGGGGGTACGAGCAGTACTTC.

This chain connects TRBV9 to TRBJ2-7; no definite D call. The germline V gene has CDR1 SGDLS and CDR2 YYNGEE. V lost 0 bases and J 3 bases, leaving 7 bases between the germline ends. This CDR3 has 13 amino acids. For the CDR3, the DNA is TGTGCCAGCAGCGTAGTGCCAGGCTACGAGCAGTACTTC. Its protein is CASSVVPGYEQYF. Variable domain in full (rest from reference TRBV9 and TRBJ2-7): DSGVTQTPKHLITATGQRVTLRCSPRSGDLSVYWYQQSLDQGLQFLIQYYNGEERAKGNILERFSAQQFPDLHSELNLSSLELGDSALYFCASSVVPGYEQYFGPGTRLTVT.

CDR3 sequence (DNA): TGTGCCACCAGCACCCGGGACACTCGACGTTTGGCTTTCTTT. It encodes CATSTRDTRRLAFF. The chain couples TRBV15 to TRBJ1-1; D possibly corresponds to TRBD1 (6 bases). The CDR3 contains 14 residues. Germline V gives CDR1 LNHNV, CDR2 YYDKDF (reference sequence). With 4 bases removed from V and 11 bases from J, the gap between germline ends came to 20 bases. Full variable domain (remainder filled in from reference TRBV15 and TRBJ1-1): DAMVIQNPRYQVTQFGKPVTLSCSQTLNHNVMYWYQQKSSQAPKLLFHYYDKDFNNEADTPDNFQSRRPNTSFCFLDIRSPGLGDTAMYLCATSTRDTRRLAFFGQGTRLTVV.

CDR3 region: CASSEDVGVADTQYF. CDR3 sequence (DNA): TGTGCCAGCAGTGAGGATGTGGGTGTAGCAGATACGCAGTATTTT. This chain uses TRBV2 with TRBJ2-3; D not resolved. Trimming took off 3 bases at V and 4 bases at J, with 14 bases between the two ends. This CDR3 contains 15 residues. The germline CDR1 and CDR2 sequences are SNHLY and FYNNEI.

J is TRBJ2-7 and V is TRBV27; no definite D call. V was cut by 5 bases and J by 7 bases, with 15 bases left in between. Germline values: CDR1 MNHEY, CDR2 SMNVEV (reference sequence). The CDR3 length is 13 residues. This CDR3 is CASSMFFGWEQYF. CDR3 nucleotide sequence: TGTGCCAGCAGTATGTTTTTTGGATGGGAGCAGTACTTC.

The V call is TRBV3-1 (or the pseudogene TRBV3-2), the J call TRBJ2-5; D ambiguous. This CDR3 has 12 residues. Trimming left V 1 base short and J 4 bases short, with 4 bases between. Germline-derived CDR1 and CDR2 are LGHDT and YNNKEL (reference sequence). CDR3 sequence reads: CASSQGRETQYF. Written as DNA, the CDR3 is TGTGCCAGCAGCCAAGGGAGAGAGACCCAGTACTTC.